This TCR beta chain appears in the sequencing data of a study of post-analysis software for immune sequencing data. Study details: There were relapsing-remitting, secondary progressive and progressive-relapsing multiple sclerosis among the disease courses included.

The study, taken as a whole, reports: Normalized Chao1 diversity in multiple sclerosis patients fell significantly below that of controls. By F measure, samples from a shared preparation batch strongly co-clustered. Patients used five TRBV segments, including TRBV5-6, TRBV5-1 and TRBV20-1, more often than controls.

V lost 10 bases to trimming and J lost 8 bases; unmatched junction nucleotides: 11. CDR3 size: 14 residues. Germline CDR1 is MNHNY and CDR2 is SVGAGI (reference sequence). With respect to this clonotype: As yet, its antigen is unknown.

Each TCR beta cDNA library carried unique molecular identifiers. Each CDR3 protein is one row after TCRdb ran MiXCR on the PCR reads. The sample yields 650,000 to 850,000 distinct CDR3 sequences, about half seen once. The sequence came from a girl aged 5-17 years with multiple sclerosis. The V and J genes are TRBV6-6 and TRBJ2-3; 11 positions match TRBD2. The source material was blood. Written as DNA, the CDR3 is TGTGCCACCTTAGCGGGAGGGCCATCGGCTACGCAGTATTTT. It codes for CATLAGGPSATQYF.